These T cell receptor beta chains were read from a single sample in a study of blood T cell repertoires in COVID-19. Produced via immunoSEQ multiplex PCR; TCRdb's table is partial and in-frame only. Here the sample spans 150,000 to 190,000 clones, 65% to 90% being singletons. What was sequenced was peripheral blood. The source is a woman in her fifties or sixties with acute or convalescent COVID-19. The CDR3 runs from the conserved cysteine through the conserved F or W. A D gene is named only where the DNA matches it firmly. Expanded clones are given a class, and other clones once, few, many or no size at all.

j_call	v_call	clone_size	d_call	cdr3_aa	cdr3_nt
TRBJ2-1	TRBV2	NA	TRBD2	CASRAGTSNEQFF	TGTGCCAGCAGAGCCGGGACTAGTAATGAGCAGTTCTTC
TRBJ2-7	TRBV12-3/TRBV12-4	NA	NA	CARQSGLPYEQYF	TGTGCCAGGCAGTCGGGACTCCCCTACGAGCAGTACTTC
TRBJ2-5	TRBV2	once	TRBD1	CASSGDRGGRETQYF	TGTGCCAGCAGCGGAGACAGGGGAGGTAGGGAGACCCAGTACTTC
TRBJ1-4	TRBV28	NA	TRBD1	CASSTYGTVGEKLFF	TGTGCCAGCAGTACCTACGGGACAGTGGGTGAAAAACTGTTTTTT
TRBJ1-5	TRBV7-8	NA	TRBD1	CASSPMASGGNQPQHF	TGTGCCAGCAGCCCGATGGCGTCAGGGGGGAATCAGCCCCAGCATTTT
TRBJ1-5	TRBV2	NA	NA	CASSGILGGYQPQHF	TGTGCCAGCAGTGGGATCCTCGGGGGATATCAGCCCCAGCATTTT
TRBJ2-1	TRBV12-3/TRBV12-4	NA	NA	CASSWGGNEQFF	TGTGCCAGCAGTTGGGGAGGAAATGAGCAGTTCTTC
TRBJ2-1	TRBV28	NA	NA	CASSGGVRRYNEQFF	TGTGCCAGCAGTGGAGGGGTCCGTCGCTACAATGAGCAGTTCTTC
TRBJ1-4	TRBV2	NA	NA	CASIRGQNEKLFF	TGTGCCAGCATACGGGGACAAAATGAAAAACTGTTTTTT
TRBJ2-4	TRBV21-1	NA	NA	CASSPSGAAGLLAKNIQYF	TGTGCCAGCAGCCCGTCTGGGGCCGCTGGTCTCTTAGCCAAAAACATTCAGTACTTC
TRBJ2-5	TRBV6-2/TRBV6-3	NA	TRBD2	CASSGRGVSILETQYF	TGTGCCAGCAGCGGGCGGGGGGTCTCCATCCTAGAGACCCAGTACTTC
TRBJ1-3	TRBV15	NA	NA	CATSSSSGNTIYF	TGTGCCACCAGCAGTTCGTCTGGAAACACCATATATTTT
TRBJ2-1	TRBV28	NA	TRBD2	CASSSGLASSYNEQFF	TGTGCCAGCAGTTCGGGACTAGCGAGCTCCTACAATGAGCAGTTCTTC
TRBJ2-7	TRBV6-2/TRBV6-3	NA	NA	CASSRGSYEQYF	TGTGCCAGCAGCCGGGGCTCGTACGAGCAGTACTTC
TRBJ2-1	TRBV19	NA	TRBD2	CASSRTSGSLNEQFF	TGTGCCAGTAGTAGGACTAGCGGGAGCCTCAATGAGCAGTTCTTC
TRBJ1-2	TRBV10-3	once	TRBD1	CAISGGQGHYGYTF	TGTGCCATCAGTGGGGGACAGGGGCACTATGGCTACACCTTC
TRBJ2-3	TRBV5-1	NA	NA	CASSLVLVGDTQYF	TGCGCCAGCAGCTTGGTTCTAGTAGGAGATACGCAGTATTTT
TRBJ2-4	TRBV7-2	NA	NA	CASSLQGAKNIQYF	TGTGCCAGCAGTCTACAGGGAGCCAAAAACATTCAGTACTTC
TRBJ1-6	TRBV5-1	few	TRBD1	CASSLVLRQGNSPLHF	TGCGCCAGCAGCTTGGTTTTGCGACAGGGCAATTCACCCCTCCACTTT
TRBJ1-1	TRBV5-3	NA	TRBD1	CARSYWTGVFRWTEAFF	TGTGCCAGAAGCTACTGGACAGGGGTTTTTCGATGGACTGAAGCTTTCTTT
TRBJ2-2	TRBV19	once	TRBD2	CASSRGLAGTNTGELFF	TGTGCCAGTAGTCGGGGACTAGCGGGGACGAACACCGGGGAGCTGTTTTTT
TRBJ1-6	TRBV2	NA	NA	CASSQGRVSYNSPLHF	TGTGCCAGCAGTCAGGGGAGGGTTTCCTATAATTCACCCCTCCACTTT
TRBJ2-1	TRBV5-1	NA	TRBD2	CASSLGGSSSGAENEQFF	TGCGCCAGCAGCTTGGGGGGATCTTCTAGCGGAGCGGAGAATGAGCAGTTCTTC
TRBJ2-5	TRBV5-1	NA	NA	CASSLGSKEETQYF	TGCGCCAGCAGCTTGGGCAGCAAGGAGGAGACCCAGTACTTC
TRBJ1-2	TRBV5-1	NA	TRBD1	CATHPGWTGNYGYTF	TGCGCCACACATCCTGGTTGGACAGGGAACTATGGCTACACCTTC
TRBJ2-5	TRBV5-5	few	TRBD2	CASRRSSGLPPQETQYF	TGTGCCAGCAGGCGATCTAGCGGGCTCCCCCCACAAGAGACCCAGTACTTC
TRBJ2-1	TRBV15	NA	TRBD2	CATSIGRGGNNEQFF	TGTGCCACCAGCATTGGGCGGGGGGGAAACAATGAGCAGTTCTTC
TRBJ2-7	TRBV20-1	NA	NA	CSASHRTGITYEQYF	TGCAGTGCTAGTCACCGAACAGGGATTACCTACGAGCAGTACTTC
TRBJ2-1	TRBV19	few	NA	CASSSLASSYNEQFF	TGTGCCAGTTCCTCCCTAGCGTCCTCCTACAATGAGCAGTTCTTC
TRBJ2-7	TRBV3-1/TRBV3-2	NA	TRBD2	CASSLTSRREVNEQYF	TGTGCCAGCAGCCTCACCTCCCGGCGGGAGGTAAACGAGCAGTACTTC
TRBJ1-1	TRBV11-2	once	NA	CASSFGQTKAFF	TGTGCCAGCAGCTTTGGACAGACGAAAGCTTTCTTT
TRBJ1-3	TRBV11-3	once	NA	CASRVDERRGSSGNTIYF	TGTGCCAGCAGGGTAGATGAAAGGAGAGGTAGCTCTGGAAACACCATATATTTT
TRBJ1-1	TRBV4-3	NA	NA	CASSQDSAGNTEAFF	TGCGCCAGCAGCCAAGATTCGGCAGGGAACACTGAAGCTTTCTTT
TRBJ2-3	TRBV11-1	NA	NA	CASSLATGTDTQYF	TGTGCCAGCAGCTTAGCTACGGGAACAGATACGCAGTATTTT